This T cell receptor beta chain was captured by sequencing in a study of T cell changes during pregnancy in multiple sclerosis. With 4 bases clipped from V and 6 bases from J, the junction kept 9 bases outside the gene matches. In germline, CDR1 is LGHNA, CDR2 YNFKEQ. This CDR3 has 16 amino acids. The method was immunoSEQ multiplex PCR; TCRdb's version includes in-frame clones alone and lacks a portion of them. The table records about 38,000 clones, approximately 94% of them present only once. The sequenced sample was CD4+ T cells from peripheral blood mononuclear cells, obtained in the second trimester of pregnancy. The rearrangement uses TRBV4-2 and TRBJ2-1, with 10 bases aligning to TRBD2. This TCR was recovered from a female donor with multiple sclerosis, enrolled in a pregnancy study. In DNA, the CDR3 is TGTGCCAGCAGCCTTAACCTAGCGGGAGTGGGCAATGAGCAGTTCTTC. This sequence encodes CASSLNLAGVGNEQFF.